The following is a TCR beta chain sequence with its context. Antigen: not known. Data came from immunoSEQ multiplex PCR; TCRdb stores just in-frame clones and leaves some out. The table has tens of thousands of clones, around 80% seen once. The germline V and J ends were trimmed by 3 bases and 11 bases, with 7 bases remaining between them. Looked up from germline, CDR1 is WSHSY and CDR2 is SAAADI. CDR3 length: 10 amino acids. Time point given: week 11, during vaccination. One vaccine dose held 300 ug of mutant IDH1 20-mer peptide and came with topical imiquimod. The data derive from a study of a mutant IDH1 vaccine in newly diagnosed glioma.

The V gene is TRBV10-2, the J gene TRBJ1-1; D is unclear. Sequencing was performed on PBMCs, taken from a glioma patient whose treatment included an IDH1 peptide vaccine. The receptor's source is a man aged 35 to 55 with glioma. The CDR3, as DNA: TGCGCCAGCAGTGATGGGCGGGCTTTCTTT. Protein: CASSDGRAFF.